Reported below is one T cell receptor beta chain. Trimming took 0 bases from V and 8 from J, leaving 10 bases between them. The CDR3 spans 12 residues. Germline CDR1 GTSNPN, CDR2 SVGIG (reference sequence). This specimen belongs to a study of blood T cell repertoires in COVID-19. Overall study: From the United States, Italy and Spain came samples of acute and convalescent COVID-19.

Clones were read by immunoSEQ multiplex PCR, and TCRdb kept only the in-frame ones, dropping some. The table lists over 35,000 clones, over 75% of them singletons. J is TRBJ1-2 and V is TRBV30, with unresolved D. This TCR derives from a human donor in a cohort sampled during active COVID-19. The specimen was peripheral blood. This CDR3 is CAWSVRPEGYTF. The CDR3 DNA follows: TGTGCCTGGAGTGTACGTCCTGAGGGCTACACCTTC.